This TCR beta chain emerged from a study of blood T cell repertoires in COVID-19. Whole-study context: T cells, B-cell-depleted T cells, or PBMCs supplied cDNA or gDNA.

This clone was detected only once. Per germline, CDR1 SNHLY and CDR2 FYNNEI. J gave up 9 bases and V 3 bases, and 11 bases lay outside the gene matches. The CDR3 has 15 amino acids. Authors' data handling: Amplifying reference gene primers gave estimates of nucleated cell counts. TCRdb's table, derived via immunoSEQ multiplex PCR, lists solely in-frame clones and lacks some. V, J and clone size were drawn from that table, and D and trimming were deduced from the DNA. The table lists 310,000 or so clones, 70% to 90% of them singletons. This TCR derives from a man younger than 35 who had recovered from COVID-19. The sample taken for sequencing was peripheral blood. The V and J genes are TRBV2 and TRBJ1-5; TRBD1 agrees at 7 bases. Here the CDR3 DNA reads TGTGCCAGCAGTGAGACGACAGGGTGGAAAGGGCCCCAGCATTTT. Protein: CASSETTGWKGPQHF.